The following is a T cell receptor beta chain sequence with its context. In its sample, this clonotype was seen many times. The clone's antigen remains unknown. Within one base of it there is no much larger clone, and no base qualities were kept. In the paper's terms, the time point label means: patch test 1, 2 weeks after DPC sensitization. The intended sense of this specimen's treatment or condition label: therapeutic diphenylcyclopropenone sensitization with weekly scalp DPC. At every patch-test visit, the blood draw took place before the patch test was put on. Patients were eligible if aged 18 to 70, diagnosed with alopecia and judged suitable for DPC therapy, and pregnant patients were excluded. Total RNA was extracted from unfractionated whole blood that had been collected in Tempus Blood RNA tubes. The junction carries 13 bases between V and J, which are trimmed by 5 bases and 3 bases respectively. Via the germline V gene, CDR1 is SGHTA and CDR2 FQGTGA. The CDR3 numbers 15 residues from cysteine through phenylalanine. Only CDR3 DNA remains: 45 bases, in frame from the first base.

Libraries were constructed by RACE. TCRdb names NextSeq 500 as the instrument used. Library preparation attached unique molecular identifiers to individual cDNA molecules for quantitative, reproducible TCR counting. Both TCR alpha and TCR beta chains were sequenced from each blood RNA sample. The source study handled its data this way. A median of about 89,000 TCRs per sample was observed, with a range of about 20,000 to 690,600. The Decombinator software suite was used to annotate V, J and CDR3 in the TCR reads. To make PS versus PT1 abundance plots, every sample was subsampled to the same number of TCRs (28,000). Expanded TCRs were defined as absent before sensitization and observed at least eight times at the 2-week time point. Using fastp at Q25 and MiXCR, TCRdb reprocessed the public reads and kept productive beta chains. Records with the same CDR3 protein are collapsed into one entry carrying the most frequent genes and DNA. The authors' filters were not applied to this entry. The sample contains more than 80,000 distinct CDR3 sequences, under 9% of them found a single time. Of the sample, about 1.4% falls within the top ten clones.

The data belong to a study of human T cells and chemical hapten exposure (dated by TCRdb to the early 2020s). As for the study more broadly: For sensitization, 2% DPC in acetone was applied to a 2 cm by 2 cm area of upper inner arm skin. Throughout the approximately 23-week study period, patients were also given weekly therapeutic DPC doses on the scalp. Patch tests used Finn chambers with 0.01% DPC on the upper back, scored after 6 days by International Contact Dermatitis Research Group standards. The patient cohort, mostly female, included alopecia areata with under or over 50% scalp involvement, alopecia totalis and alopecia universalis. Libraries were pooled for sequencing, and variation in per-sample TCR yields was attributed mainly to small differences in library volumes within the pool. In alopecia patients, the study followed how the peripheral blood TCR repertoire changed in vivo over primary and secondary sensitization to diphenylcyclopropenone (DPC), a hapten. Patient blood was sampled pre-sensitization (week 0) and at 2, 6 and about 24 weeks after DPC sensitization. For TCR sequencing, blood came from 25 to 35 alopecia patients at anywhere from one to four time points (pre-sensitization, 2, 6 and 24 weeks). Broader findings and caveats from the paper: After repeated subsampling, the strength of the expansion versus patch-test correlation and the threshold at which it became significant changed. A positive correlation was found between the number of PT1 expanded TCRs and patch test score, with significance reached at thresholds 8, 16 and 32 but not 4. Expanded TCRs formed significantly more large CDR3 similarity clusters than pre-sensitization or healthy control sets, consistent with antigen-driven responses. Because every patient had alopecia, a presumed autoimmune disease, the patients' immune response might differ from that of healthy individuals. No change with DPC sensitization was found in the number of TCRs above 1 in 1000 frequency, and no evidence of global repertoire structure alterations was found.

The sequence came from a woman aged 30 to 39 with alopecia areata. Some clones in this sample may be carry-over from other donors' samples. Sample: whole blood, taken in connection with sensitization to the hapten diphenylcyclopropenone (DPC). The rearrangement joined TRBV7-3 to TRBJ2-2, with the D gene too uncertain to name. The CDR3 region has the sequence CASSLPTRDTGELFF. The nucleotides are TGTGCCAGCAGCCTGCCCACCCGGGACACCGGGGAGCTGTTTTTT.